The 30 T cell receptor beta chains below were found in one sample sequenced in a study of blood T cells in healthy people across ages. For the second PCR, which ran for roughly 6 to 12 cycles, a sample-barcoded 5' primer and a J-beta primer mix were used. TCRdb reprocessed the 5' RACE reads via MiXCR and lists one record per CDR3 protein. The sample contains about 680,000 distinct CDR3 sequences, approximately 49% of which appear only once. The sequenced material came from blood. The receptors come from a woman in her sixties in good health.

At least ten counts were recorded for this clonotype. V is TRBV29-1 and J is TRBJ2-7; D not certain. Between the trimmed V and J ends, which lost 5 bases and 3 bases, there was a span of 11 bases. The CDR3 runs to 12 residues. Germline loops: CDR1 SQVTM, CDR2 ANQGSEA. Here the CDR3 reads CSVLGSRYEQYF. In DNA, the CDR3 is TGCAGCGTTCTTGGTAGCCGCTACGAGCAGTACTTC.

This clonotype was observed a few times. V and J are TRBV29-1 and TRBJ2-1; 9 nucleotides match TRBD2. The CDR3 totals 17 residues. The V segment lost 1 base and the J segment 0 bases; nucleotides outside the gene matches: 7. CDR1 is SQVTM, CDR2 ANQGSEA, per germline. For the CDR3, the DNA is TGCAGCGTTGAAGGTCCTTATAGCGGGAGCTCCTACAATGAGCAGTTCTTC. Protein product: CSVEGPYSGSSYNEQFF.

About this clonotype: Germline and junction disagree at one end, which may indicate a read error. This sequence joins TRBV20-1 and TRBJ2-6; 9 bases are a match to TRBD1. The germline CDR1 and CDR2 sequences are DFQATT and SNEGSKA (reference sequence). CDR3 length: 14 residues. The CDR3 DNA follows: TGCAGTGCTTCGGACAGGACAGGGGTCAACGTCCTGACTTTC. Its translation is CSASDRTGVNVLTF.

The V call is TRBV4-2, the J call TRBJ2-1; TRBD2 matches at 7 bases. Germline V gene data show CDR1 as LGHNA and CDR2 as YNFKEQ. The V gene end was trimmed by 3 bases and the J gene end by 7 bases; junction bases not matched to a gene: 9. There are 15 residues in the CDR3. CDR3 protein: CASSHAGAVWNEQFF. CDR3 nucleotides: TGTGCCAGCAGCCATGCGGGAGCGGTGTGGAATGAGCAGTTCTTC.

Written as DNA, the CDR3 is TGCAGAGTTTCGCGCGGCAACTCCTACAATGAGCAGTACTTC. Translation gives CRVSRGNSYNEQYF. V usage is TRBV20-1 and J usage is TRBJ2-1; D gene ambiguous. The J call is doubtful: the DNA matches TRBJ2-7 better. This CDR3 spans 14 amino acids. CDR1 DFQATT and CDR2 SNEGSKA come from the germline V gene (reference sequence).

The CDR3 spells CASSLRGRQINEQFF. The CDR3 DNA is TGTGCCAGCAGCTTACGTGGGAGGCAGATCAATGAGCAGTTCTTC. The V call is TRBV7-2, the J call TRBJ2-1; the D gene is possibly TRBD2 (6 bases). The germline gives CDR1 SGHTA, CDR2 FQGNSA. V was shortened by 2 bases and J by 6 bases, with 14 bases between the two germline ends. This CDR3 is built from 15 residues.

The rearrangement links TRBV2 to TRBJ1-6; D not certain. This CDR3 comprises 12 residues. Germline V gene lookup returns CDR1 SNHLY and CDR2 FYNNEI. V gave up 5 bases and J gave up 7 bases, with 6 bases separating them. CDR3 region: CASSSRNSPLHF. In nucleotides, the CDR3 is TGTGCCAGCAGTTCCAGGAATTCACCCCTCCACTTT. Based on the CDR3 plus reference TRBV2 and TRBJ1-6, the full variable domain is EPEVTQTPSHQVTQMGQEVILRCVPISNHLYFYWYRQILGQKVEFLVSFYNNEISEKSEIFDDQFSVERPDGSNFTLKIRSTKLEDSAMYFCASSSRNSPLHFGNGTRLTVT.

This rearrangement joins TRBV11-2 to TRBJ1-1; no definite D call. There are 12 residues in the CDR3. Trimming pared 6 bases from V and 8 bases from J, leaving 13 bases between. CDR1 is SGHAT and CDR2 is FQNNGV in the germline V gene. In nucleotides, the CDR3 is TGTGCCAGCAGGACTGTGGGAAAGGAAGCTTTCTTT. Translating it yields CASRTVGKEAFF.

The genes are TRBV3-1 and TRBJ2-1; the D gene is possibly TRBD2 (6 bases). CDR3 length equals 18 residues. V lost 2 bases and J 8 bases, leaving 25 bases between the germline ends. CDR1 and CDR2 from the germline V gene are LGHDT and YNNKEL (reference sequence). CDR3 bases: TGTGCCAGCAGCCAATCCCTAAGGCTCCGCGGGAAAGCGGATGAGCAGTTCTTC. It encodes CASSQSLRLRGKADEQFF.

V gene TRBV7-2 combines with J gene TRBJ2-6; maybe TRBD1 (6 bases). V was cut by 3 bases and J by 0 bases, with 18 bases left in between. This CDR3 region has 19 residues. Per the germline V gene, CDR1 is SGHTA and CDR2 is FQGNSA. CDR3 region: CASSFSPGEYGSGANVLTF. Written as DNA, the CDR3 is TGTGCCAGCAGCTTTAGTCCAGGGGAGTACGGCTCTGGGGCCAACGTCCTGACTTTC.

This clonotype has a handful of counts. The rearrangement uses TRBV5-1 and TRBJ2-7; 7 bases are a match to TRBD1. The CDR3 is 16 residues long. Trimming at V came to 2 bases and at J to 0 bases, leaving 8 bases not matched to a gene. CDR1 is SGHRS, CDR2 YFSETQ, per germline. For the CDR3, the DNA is TGCGCCAGCAGCTTCCGGGACAGCGCCTCCTCCTACGAGCAGTACTTC. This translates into CASSFRDSASSYEQYF.

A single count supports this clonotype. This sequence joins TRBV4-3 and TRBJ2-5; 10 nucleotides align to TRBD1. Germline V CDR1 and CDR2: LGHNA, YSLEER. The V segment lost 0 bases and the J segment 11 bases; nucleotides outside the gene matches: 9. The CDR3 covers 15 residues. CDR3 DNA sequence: TGCGCCAGCAGCCAAGACCGGGACAGGGGTGGGGAGCAGTACTTC. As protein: CASSQDRDRGGEQYF.

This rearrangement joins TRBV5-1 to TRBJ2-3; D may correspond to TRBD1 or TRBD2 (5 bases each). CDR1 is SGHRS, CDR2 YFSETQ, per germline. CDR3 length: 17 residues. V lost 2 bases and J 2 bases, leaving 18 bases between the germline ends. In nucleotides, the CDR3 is TGCGCCAGCAGCTTCATCCCCGGGACGGAAAACACAGATACGCAGTATTTT. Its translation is CASSFIPGTENTDTQYF.

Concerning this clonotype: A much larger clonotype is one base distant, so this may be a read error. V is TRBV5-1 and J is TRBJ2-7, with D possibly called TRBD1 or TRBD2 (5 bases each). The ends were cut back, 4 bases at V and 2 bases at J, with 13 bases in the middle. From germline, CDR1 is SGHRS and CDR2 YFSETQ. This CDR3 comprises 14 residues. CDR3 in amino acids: CASSVDRGPYEQYF. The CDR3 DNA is TGCGCCAGCAGCGTGGACCGGGGACCCTACGAGCAGTACTTC.

The CDR3 is CSAREAPNQPQHF. The CDR3 nucleotides read TGCAGTGCTAGAGAGGCCCCAAATCAGCCCCAGCATTTT. The chain combines TRBV20-1 with TRBJ1-5; no definite D call. The CDR3 spans 13 residues. Trimming cost V 0 bases and J 4 bases, with 7 bases left between them. Germline CDR1 is DFQATT and CDR2 is SNEGSKA (reference sequence).

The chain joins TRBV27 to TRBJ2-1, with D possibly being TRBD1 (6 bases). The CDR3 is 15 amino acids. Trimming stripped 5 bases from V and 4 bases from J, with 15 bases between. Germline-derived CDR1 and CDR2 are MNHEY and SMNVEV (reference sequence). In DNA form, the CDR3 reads TGTGCCAGCAGTACCTACAGGGTGTGGTACAATGAGCAGTTCTTC. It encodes CASSTYRVWYNEQFF.

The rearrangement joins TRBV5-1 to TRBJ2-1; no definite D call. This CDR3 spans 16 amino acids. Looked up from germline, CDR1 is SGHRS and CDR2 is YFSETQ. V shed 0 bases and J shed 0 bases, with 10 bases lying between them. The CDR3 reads CASSLDDRYSYNEQFF. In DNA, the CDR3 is TGCGCCAGCAGCTTGGACGACCGTTACTCCTACAATGAGCAGTTCTTC.

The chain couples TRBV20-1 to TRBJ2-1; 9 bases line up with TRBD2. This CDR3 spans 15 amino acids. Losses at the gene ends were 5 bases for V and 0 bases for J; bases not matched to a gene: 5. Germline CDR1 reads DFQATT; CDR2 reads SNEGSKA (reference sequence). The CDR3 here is CSAGIAGVSYNEQFF. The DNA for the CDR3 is TGCAGTGCTGGTATAGCGGGAGTCTCCTACAATGAGCAGTTCTTC.

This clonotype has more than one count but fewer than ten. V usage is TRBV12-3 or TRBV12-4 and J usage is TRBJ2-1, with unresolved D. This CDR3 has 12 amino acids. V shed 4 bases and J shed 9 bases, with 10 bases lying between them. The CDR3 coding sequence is TGTGCCAGCAGTTACCCCCGCGGTGAGCAGTTCTTC. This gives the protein CASSYPRGEQFF.

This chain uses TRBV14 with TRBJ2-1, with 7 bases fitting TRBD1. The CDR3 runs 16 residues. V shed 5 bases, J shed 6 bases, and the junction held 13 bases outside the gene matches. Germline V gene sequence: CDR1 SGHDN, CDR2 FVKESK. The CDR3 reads CASSVWTGDGFNEQFF. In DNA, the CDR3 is TGTGCCAGCAGCGTTTGGACAGGAGACGGGTTCAATGAGCAGTTCTTC.

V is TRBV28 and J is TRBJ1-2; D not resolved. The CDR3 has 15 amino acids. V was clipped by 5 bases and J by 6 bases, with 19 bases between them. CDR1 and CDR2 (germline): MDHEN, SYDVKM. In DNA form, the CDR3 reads TGTGCCAGCAGTATACCGCAGGCACCCAGACATGGCTACACCTTC. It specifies CASSIPQAPRHGYTF.

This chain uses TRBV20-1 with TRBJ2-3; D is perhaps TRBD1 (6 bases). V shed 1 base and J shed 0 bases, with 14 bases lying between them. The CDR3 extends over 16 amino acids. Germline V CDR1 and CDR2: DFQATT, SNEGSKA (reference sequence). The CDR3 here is CSARVLGTTSTDTQYF. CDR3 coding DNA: TGCAGTGCTAGAGTCTTGGGGACAACTAGCACAGATACGCAGTATTTT.

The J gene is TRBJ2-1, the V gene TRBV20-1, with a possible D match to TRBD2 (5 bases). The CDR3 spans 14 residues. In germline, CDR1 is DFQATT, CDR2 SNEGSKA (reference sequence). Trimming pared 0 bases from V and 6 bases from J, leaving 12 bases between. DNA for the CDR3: TGCAGTGCTAGAGATCCCCGGGGTAGCAATGAGCAGTTCTTC. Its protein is CSARDPRGSNEQFF.

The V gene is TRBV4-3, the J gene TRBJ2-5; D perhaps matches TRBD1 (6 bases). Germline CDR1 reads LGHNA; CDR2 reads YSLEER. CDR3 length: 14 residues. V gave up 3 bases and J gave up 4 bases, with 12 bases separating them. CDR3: CASSQDGQSETQYF. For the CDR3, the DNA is TGCGCCAGCAGCCAGGATGGACAGTCAGAGACCCAGTACTTC.

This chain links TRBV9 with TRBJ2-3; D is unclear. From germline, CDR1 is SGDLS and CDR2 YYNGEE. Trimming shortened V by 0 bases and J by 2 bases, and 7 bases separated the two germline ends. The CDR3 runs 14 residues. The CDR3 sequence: CASSVDRTTDTQYF. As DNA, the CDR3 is TGTGCCAGCAGCGTAGATCGAACCACAGATACGCAGTATTTT.

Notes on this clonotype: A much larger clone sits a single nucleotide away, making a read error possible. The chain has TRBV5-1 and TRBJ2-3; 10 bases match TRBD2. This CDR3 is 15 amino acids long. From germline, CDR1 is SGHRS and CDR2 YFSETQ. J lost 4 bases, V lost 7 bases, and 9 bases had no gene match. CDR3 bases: TGCGCCAGCGGATCCCTAGCGGGAGCGGCAGATACGCAGTATTTT. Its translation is CASGSLAGAADTQYF.

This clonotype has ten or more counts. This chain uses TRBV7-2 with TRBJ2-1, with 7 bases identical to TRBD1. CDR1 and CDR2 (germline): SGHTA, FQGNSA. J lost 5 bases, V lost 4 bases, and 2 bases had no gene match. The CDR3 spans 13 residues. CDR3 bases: TGTGCCAGCAGCTCTGACAGGGACAATGAGCAGTTCTTC. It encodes CASSSDRDNEQFF.

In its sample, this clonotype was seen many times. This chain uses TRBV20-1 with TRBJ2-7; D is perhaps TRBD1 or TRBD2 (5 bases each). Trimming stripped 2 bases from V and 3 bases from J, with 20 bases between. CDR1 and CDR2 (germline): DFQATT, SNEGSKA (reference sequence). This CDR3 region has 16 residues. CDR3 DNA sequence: TGCAGTGCTAGAACTCTAAGGGTGGGACGGAACTACGAGCAGTACTTC. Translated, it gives CSARTLRVGRNYEQYF.

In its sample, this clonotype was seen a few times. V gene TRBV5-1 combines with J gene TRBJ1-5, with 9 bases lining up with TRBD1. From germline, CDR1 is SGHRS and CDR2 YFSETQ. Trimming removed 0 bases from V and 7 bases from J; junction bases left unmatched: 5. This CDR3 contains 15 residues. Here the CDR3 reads CASSLDGQGRQPQHF. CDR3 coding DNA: TGCGCCAGCAGCTTGGATGGACAGGGGAGGCAGCCCCAGCATTTT. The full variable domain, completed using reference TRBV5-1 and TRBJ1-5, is KAGVTQTPRYLIKTRGQQVTLSCSPISGHRSVSWYQQTPGQGLQFLFEYFSETQRNKGNFPGRFSGRQFSNSRSEMNVSTLELGDSALYLCASSLDGQGRQPQHFGDGTRLSIL.

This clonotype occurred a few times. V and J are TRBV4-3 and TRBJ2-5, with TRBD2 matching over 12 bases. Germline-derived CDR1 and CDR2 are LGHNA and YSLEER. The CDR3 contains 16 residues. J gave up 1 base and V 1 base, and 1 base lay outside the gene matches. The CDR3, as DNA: TGCGCCAGCAGCCAAGGACTAGCGGGAGCCCAAGAGACCCAGTACTTC. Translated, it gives CASSQGLAGAQETQYF.